The entry that follows covers one T cell receptor beta chain sequence. The CDR3 is 17 amino acids. Germline CDR1 is SNHLY and CDR2 is FYNNEI. Trimming at V came to 10 bases and at J to 4 bases, leaving 21 bases not matched to a gene. The sample originates from a study of T cells in Graves' hyperthyroidism and ophthalmopathy. Diagnosis of hyperthyroidism was new in patients aged 18 to 65, and its duration was under 2 months. TCR beta CDR3 regions were amplified from RNA transcripts. The HTBI primer set was used in a first-round RT-PCR of the TCR CDR3. Each CDR3 protein gets one entry after TCRdb re-called the multiplex PCR reads with MiXCR. Of hundreds of thousands of distinct CDR3 sequences listed, 35% to 40% are singletons.

The source material was blood. The clonotype originates from a man between 18 and 35 years old with Graves' hyperthyroidism. J is TRBJ2-5 and V is TRBV2; 7 bases line up with TRBD1. For the CDR3, the DNA is TGTGCCACCGACGCCGAGGGGAGTACCGGGACAGTAGAGACCCAGTACTTC. Its translation: CATDAEGSTGTVETQYF.